The rows below give T cell receptor beta chains drawn from one sample of a study of cytomegalovirus exposure and HLA in healthy donors. Generated by immunoSEQ multiplex PCR, the TCRdb table keeps only in-frame clones and is missing some. The table records some 120,000 clones, roughly 83% of them present only once. The specimen was PBMCs. The receptors were sampled from a woman aged 18-29 years in good health and CMV-seropositive. The CDR3 runs from the conserved cysteine through the conserved F or W. D genes are given only for firm matches. Only some rows state a clone size, as once, few, many or a class for expanded clones.

16	once	TRBV5-1	-	TRBJ2-1	TGCGCCAGCAGCTCGGATCCCGTGCGGGTGAACAATGAGCAGTTCTTC	CASSSDPVRVNNEQFF
15	-	TRBV6-1	TRBD2	TRBJ2-7	TGTGCCAGCAGTGACCCGGGAGGGCTCACCTACGAGCAGTACTTC	CASSDPGGLTYEQYF
14	-	TRBV5-1	TRBD1	TRBJ1-2	TGCGCCAGCAGCCCGCAGGGGGCTGACTATGGCTACACCTTC	CASSPQGADYGYTF
15	-	TRBV7-8	-	TRBJ1-2	TGTGCCAGCAGCGCGAGGGGGTCCGCGGGGGATGGCTACACCTTC	CASSARGSAGDGYTF
15	many	TRBV4-1	-	TRBJ2-1	TGCGCCAGCAGCCAAGGAGGGTTTCGCGTAGGGGAGCAGTTCTTC	CASSQGGFRVGEQFF
13	-	TRBV6-5	-	TRBJ1-5	TGTGCCAGCAGTTTCCGCGGCAATCAGCCCCAGCATTTT	CASSFRGNQPQHF
15	-	TRBV7-3	-	TRBJ2-1	TGTGCCAGCAGCTTAAAACAGGGCCTTCACAATGAGCAGTTCTTC	CASSLKQGLHNEQFF
14	-	TRBV6-1	-	TRBJ2-7	TGTGCCAGCAGTTCACTGACGGAGGTCTACGAGCAGTACTTC	CASSSLTEVYEQYF
12	once	TRBV7-9	-	TRBJ2-1	TGTGCCAGCAGCAGGGGGAGTAATGAGCAGTTCTTC	CASSRGSNEQFF
17	-	TRBV9	-	TRBJ1-1	TGTGCCAGCAGCGTTCAAGTCGGGAGGGGGGGTGACACTGAAGCTTTCTTT	CASSVQVGRGGDTEAFF
13	-	TRBV2	TRBD1	TRBJ1-4	TGTGCCAGCGGGACAGGGTTTAATGAAAAACTGTTTTTT	CASGTGFNEKLFF
14	-	TRBV5-6	TRBD1	TRBJ2-7	TGTGCCAGCAGGGGAGGACAGGGCAGCTACGAGCAGTACTTC	CASRGGQGSYEQYF
13	-	TRBV25-1	TRBD1	TRBJ1-1	TGTGCCAGCAGGGGACAGGCCGAAGTGCGGGCTTTCTTT	CASRGQAEVRAFF
15	-	TRBV4-1	TRBD1	TRBJ1-2	TGCGCCAGCAGGGCCGGGACAGTGTCTAACTATGGCTACACCTTC	CASRAGTVSNYGYTF
15	once	TRBV27	TRBD2	TRBJ2-2	TGTGCCAGCGGGACTAGCGGGACGAACACCGGGGAGCTGTTTTTT	CASGTSGTNTGELFF
14	-	TRBV5-6	-	TRBJ1-4	TGTGCCAGCAGCTTAGGGCAGGGGAATGAAAAACTGTTTTTT	CASSLGQGNEKLFF
14	-	TRBV7-6	-	TRBJ1-1	TGTGCCAGCAGCCGGACACAGAGGAGTACTGAAGCTTTCTTT	CASSRTQRSTEAFF
14	-	TRBV28	TRBD1	TRBJ2-7	TGTGCCAGCACCGACAGGGGCCACCCCTACGAGCAGTACTTC	CASTDRGHPYEQYF
15	-	TRBV25-1	TRBD1	TRBJ1-2	TGTGCCAGCAGCCCTAGGCGGGACAGCTCTACTGGCTACACCTTC	CASSPRRDSSTGYTF
13	-	TRBV11-2	-	TRBJ2-1	TGTGCCAGCAGGCCCAACTACCTCCATGAGCAGTTCTTC	CASRPNYLHEQFF
15	-	TRBV4-1	-	TRBJ1-1	TGCGCCAGTCGCAGGGGACCCGGGGTCAACACTGAAGCTTTCTTT	CASRRGPGVNTEAFF
14	-	TRBV10-1	TRBD1	TRBJ1-1	TGCGCCAGCAGCCCTGGGACAGTGAACACTGAAGCTTTCTTT	CASSPGTVNTEAFF
15	-	TRBV4-1	-	TRBJ2-3	TGCGCCAGCAGCCAAGATCGATCCTCGCGGGATACGCAGTATTTT	CASSQDRSSRDTQYF
19	-	TRBV2	TRBD2	TRBJ2-5	TGTGCCAGCAGCCGCCCTAGAGCGGGGCCCACCCTCTACCAGGGGACCCAGTACTTC	CASSRPRAGPTLYQGTQYF
12	-	TRBV6-1	-	TRBJ2-3	TGTGCCAGCAGTGTAGGGGTAGATACGCAGTATTTT	CASSVGVDTQYF
16	-	TRBV10-1	TRBD1	TRBJ2-5	TGCGCCAGCAGTGATACCGGGACAGGGGTGGAAGAGACCCAGTACTTC	CASSDTGTGVEETQYF